This T cell receptor beta chain stems from a study of shared clonotypes between healthy human individuals. The authors split each subset's genomic DNA evenly across several immunoSEQ plates. Method: immunoSEQ multiplex PCR; TCRdb's copy keeps in-frame clones and lacks some. The table includes about 1,800,000 clones, over 85% detected once. The germline CDR1 and CDR2 sequences are LNHDA and SQIVND (reference sequence). V lost 3 bases and J lost 3, with 6 bases in between. The CDR3 is made up of 12 amino acids. Naive CD8 isolation took CD45RO-negative cells positively selected for CCR7 and excluded terminally differentiated effector memory CD45RA+ cells. To note about this clone: The sample contains more than one DNA sequence encoding this CDR3.

This chain connects TRBV19 to TRBJ2-7; perhaps D is TRBD1 or TRBD2 (5 bases each). The sample consisted of naive CD8+ T cells sorted from blood. The source of this sequence is a man younger than 35 in good health. CDR3 region: CASSMGVYEQYF. As DNA, the CDR3 is TGTGCCAGTAGTATGGGGGTCTACGAGCAGTACTTC.